The rows below give T cell receptor beta chains drawn from one sample of a study of cytomegalovirus exposure and HLA in healthy donors. The protocol was immunoSEQ multiplex PCR, while the TCRdb copy is restricted to in-frame clones and leaves out a portion. Among about 140,000 clones listed, 76% were seen once. The source material was PBMCs. These receptors all come from a man aged 18 to 30 in good health and CMV-seronegative. Each CDR3 is given with its conserved first and last residue. The D gene is left open where the match is weak. Only part of the rows carry a size: once, few, many, or a class if the clone is expanded.

V	J	D	size	CDR3	DNA
TRBV5-8	TRBJ2-2	TRBD2	-	CASSLLAGRSTGELFF	TGTGCCAGCAGCTTACTAGCGGGGAGGAGCACCGGGGAGCTGTTTTTT
TRBV21-1	TRBJ2-5	-	-	CATLGGADKETQYF	TGTGCCACCCTCGGAGGGGCCGATAAAGAGACCCAGTACTTC
TRBV15	TRBJ1-1	TRBD1	few	CATSRDLGQMNTEAFF	TGTGCCACCAGCAGAGATCTGGGACAGATGAACACTGAAGCTTTCTTT
TRBV25-1	TRBJ2-3	TRBD2	once	CASSEALAGSTDTQYF	TGTGCCAGCAGTGAGGCTCTAGCGGGGAGCACAGATACGCAGTATTTT
TRBV5-1	TRBJ1-6	-	few	CASSLSRTGNSPLHF	TGCGCCAGCAGCTTGTCCCGGACGGGAAATTCACCCCTCCACTTT
TRBV30	TRBJ1-5	TRBD1	-	CAWGTGSNQPQHF	TGTGCCTGGGGGACAGGGAGCAATCAGCCCCAGCATTTT
TRBV27	TRBJ2-2	TRBD1	-	CASSTQGAGTGELFF	TGTGCCAGCAGTACACAGGGGGCGGGGACCGGGGAGCTGTTTTTT
TRBV4-2	TRBJ2-2	TRBD1	-	CASSPGQDGPILNTGELFF	TGTGCCAGCAGCCCAGGACAGGACGGGCCCATTCTGAACACCGGGGAGCTGTTTTTT
TRBV2	TRBJ1-2	TRBD1	-	CASRKPGQGRYGYTF	TGTGCCAGCAGGAAGCCGGGACAGGGTCGATATGGCTACACCTTC
TRBV30	TRBJ2-2	TRBD2	-	CAWSDFGRVGTGELFF	TGTGCCTGGAGTGACTTTGGGAGGGTAGGCACCGGGGAGCTGTTTTTT
TRBV30	TRBJ1-2	-	-	CAWSRLANYGYTF	TGTGCCTGGAGTAGGCTAGCTAACTATGGCTACACCTTC
TRBV27	TRBJ2-7	-	-	CASSIGGFSYEQYF	TGTGCCAGCAGCATCGGGGGATTCTCCTACGAGCAGTACTTC
TRBV7-9	TRBJ2-2	TRBD1	-	CASSLGTGFYTGELFF	TGTGCCAGCAGCTTAGGGACAGGGTTCTACACCGGGGAGCTGTTTTTT
TRBV27	TRBJ2-3	-	-	CASSTPRHRVLAVTQYF	TGTGCCAGCAGTACACCGAGACACAGGGTCCTCGCCGTTACGCAGTATTTT
TRBV7-2	TRBJ1-2	-	-	CASSIPGQYGYTF	TGTGCCAGCAGCATCCCTGGACAATATGGCTACACCTTC
TRBV9	TRBJ2-3	-	-	CASSVARSTDTQYF	TGTGCCAGCAGCGTAGCTAGAAGCACAGATACGCAGTATTTT
TRBV19	TRBJ1-5	-	-	CASSLPGGIGQPQHF	TGTGCCAGTAGTCTTCCGGGGGGGATCGGTCAGCCCCAGCATTTT
TRBV13	TRBJ2-1	-	-	CASSFGSGYNEQFF	TGTGCCAGCAGCTTCGGTAGCGGCTACAATGAGCAGTTCTTC
TRBV10-2	TRBJ1-2	-	-	CASSDRGRDGYTF	TGCGCCAGCAGTGACCGGGGGAGAGATGGCTACACCTTC
TRBV27	TRBJ2-7	TRBD2	once	CASSFKAGGPISLTYEQYF	TGTGCCAGCAGTTTCAAAGCGGGGGGGCCCATCAGCCTGACCTACGAGCAGTACTTC
TRBV28	TRBJ1-5	TRBD1	-	CASRPGQGGQPQHF	TGTGCCAGCAGGCCGGGACAGGGAGGTCAGCCCCAGCATTTT
TRBV6-5	TRBJ2-3	TRBD2	-	CASSGNTDTQYF	TGTGCCAGTAGCGGGAACACAGATACGCAGTATTTT
TRBV28	TRBJ1-3	-	-	CASSAGGLKNTIYF	TGTGCCAGCAGCGCCGGGGGGCTCAAAAACACCATATATTTT
TRBV27	TRBJ2-2	TRBD2	-	CASRLAGDTGELFF	TGTGCCAGCAGACTAGCGGGGGACACCGGGGAGCTGTTTTTT
TRBV6-5	TRBJ1-1	-	few	CASSFSGVPGTEAFF	TGTGCCAGCAGTTTCTCAGGGGTTCCTGGCACTGAAGCTTTCTTT
TRBV27	TRBJ2-6	TRBD1	-	CASSLLIGQGTSGANVLTF	TGTGCCAGCAGTTTGCTAATAGGACAGGGGACCTCTGGGGCCAACGTCCTGACTTTC
TRBV18	TRBJ2-7	-	few	CASSPRRTAAYEQYF	TGTGCCAGCTCACCTAGAAGGACAGCAGCCTACGAGCAGTACTTC
TRBV6-1	TRBJ2-1	TRBD1	-	CASIDRGIENEQFF	TGTGCCAGCATCGACAGGGGAATCGAGAATGAGCAGTTCTTC
TRBV5-1	TRBJ1-1	TRBD1	-	CASSLAGQGATEAFF	TGCGCCAGCAGCTTGGCCGGGCAGGGGGCTACTGAAGCTTTCTTT
TRBV2	TRBJ2-5	TRBD2	-	CASSEVAGEKLAVSETQYF	TGTGCCAGCAGTGAGGTGGCAGGGGAAAAACTAGCGGTATCAGAGACCCAGTACTTC
TRBV19	TRBJ2-1	TRBD2	-	CASSMVREGVYNEQFF	TGTGCCAGTAGTATGGTCCGGGAGGGCGTCTACAATGAGCAGTTCTTC
TRBV4-1	TRBJ1-3	-	-	CASSPHRDPGNTIYF	TGCGCCAGCAGCCCCCACAGGGATCCTGGAAACACCATATATTTT
TRBV20-1	TRBJ2-7	-	-	CSARESTEQYF	TGCAGTGCTAGAGAGAGTACCGAGCAGTACTTC
TRBV19	TRBJ1-4	-	-	CASSQQLNEKLFF	TGTGCCAGTAGTCAACAGCTAAATGAAAAACTGTTTTTT
TRBV4-1	TRBJ2-3	-	-	CASSQVLSAGSTDTQYF	TGCGCCAGCAGCCAAGTTTTATCGGCGGGCAGCACAGATACGCAGTATTTT
TRBV7-2	TRBJ2-3	-	-	CASSYRQTTDTQYF	TGTGCCAGCAGCTATAGACAGACCACAGATACGCAGTATTTT
TRBV10-2	TRBJ1-2	TRBD1	-	CASRQGSANYGYTF	TGCGCCAGTAGACAGGGTTCAGCTAACTATGGCTACACCTTC
TRBV28	TRBJ2-7	TRBD2	-	CASSLSGGRGYEQYF	TGTGCCAGCAGTTTATCCGGCGGGAGGGGGTACGAGCAGTACTTC
TRBV7-3	TRBJ1-1	-	-	CASSPGSSNTEAFF	TGTGCCAGCAGCCCAGGGTCGTCGAACACTGAAGCTTTCTTT
TRBV7-9	TRBJ1-5	-	-	CASSSSTTGNQPQHF	TGTGCCAGCAGCTCGTCCACGACAGGCAATCAGCCCCAGCATTTT
TRBV20-1	TRBJ2-7	-	-	CSAGIFEQYF	TGCAGTGCCGGGATCTTCGAGCAGTACTTC
TRBV10-1	TRBJ2-7	TRBD1	once	CASGDRGSYEQYF	TGCGCCAGTGGGGACAGGGGGTCCTACGAGCAGTACTTC
TRBV5-1	TRBJ2-7	-	-	CASSLAGGEINEQYF	TGCGCCAGCAGCTTGGCGGGGGGCGAAATTAACGAGCAGTACTTC
TRBV29-1	TRBJ1-2	-	-	CSVDRSGTNYGYTF	TGCAGCGTTGACAGAAGCGGGACGAACTATGGCTACACCTTC
TRBV7-3	TRBJ2-7	TRBD1	-	CASSLIGTGDEQYF	TGTGCCAGCAGCTTAATCGGGACAGGGGACGAGCAGTACTTC